This TCR beta chain was captured by sequencing in a study of OX40 agonist ivuxolimab in advanced cancers. In terms of the full investigation: Ivuxolimab was an agonistic, fully human IgG2 monoclonal antibody directed against OX40 (CD134), a costimulatory receptor. Intravenous ivuxolimab was administered to patients every 2 weeks at six dose levels: 0.01, 0.1, 0.3, 1.5, 3 and 10 mg/kg. Of the 50 to 55 patients in dose escalation, about 20 had hepatocellular carcinoma, roughly 15 had melanoma, 9 had renal cell carcinoma and 9 had head and neck cancer. In the dose-escalation cohort, 65% to 90% of patients were male, and the mean age was approximately 60 years, with a range of about 23 to 90. Patients were allowed to have had prior anti-PD-1, anti-PD-L1 or anti-CTLA-4 therapy, and less than 45% of the dose-escalation patients had previously received checkpoint inhibitors. Partial responses occurred in three dose-escalation patients: two with cutaneous melanoma and one with hepatocellular carcinoma. Peripheral TCRbeta sequencing was intended to test whether TCR sequence diversity was altered and clonal T-cell expansion was caused by ivuxolimab. The paper reports the monotherapy dose-escalation portion (N of about 50 patients) of the phase I ivuxolimab trial.

There are 11 amino acids in the CDR3, from cysteine to phenylalanine inclusive. CDR3 DNA is the only sequence kept; it has 33 bases, read in frame from the first base. V is clipped by 1 base and J by 7 bases, and the sequence between their germline boundaries is 3 bases long. CDR1 and CDR2, per the germline V gene, are SGHDN and FVKESK. The trial excluded patients who had a history of autoimmune disease or who were on systemic immunosuppression. Peripheral blood for TCR sequencing was drawn from every dose cohort at baseline, at cycle 4 day 1 and at cycle 7 day 1. The samples were drawn from a first-in-human, open-label, multicenter phase I dose-escalation trial of ivuxolimab. Adults with locally advanced or metastatic melanoma, renal cell carcinoma, hepatocellular carcinoma or head and neck squamous cell carcinoma were enrolled in the trial. CD4+ and CD8+ T cells were sorted separately from peripheral blood before TCR sequencing.

Broader findings and caveats from the paper: On average, CD8+ T cells showed more expanded clones than CD4+ T cells after ivuxolimab. At doses of 0.1 to 3.0 mg/kg, clonal expansion of both CD4+ and CD8+ blood T cells was observed from baseline to week 6. The antigen specificity of the clonally expanded peripheral T cells was not determined. Low levels of normalized T-cell clonal expansion were also seen in some nonresponding patients. Partial responders in the 0.1-3.0 mg/kg groups had among the lowest normalized peripheral clonal expansion, especially among CD8+ T cells.

To sequence the TCRbeta CDR3 region, genomic DNA was isolated from the sorted cells. TCRbeta CDR3 regions were sequenced using the immunoSEQ Assay. TCRdb stores this immuneACCESS table with in-frame sequences only. Part of the clones is absent; in the studies checked, under half of the shortfall reflects unresolved V genes, and no reason is known for the rest. This sample gives tens of thousands of clones in total; about 86% of them show up just once. Almost 4.5% of the sample rests with the top ten. This clone has just a few counts. Its antigen is still unknown. Nothing much larger sits one base from this clone, and base qualities are not available.

This receptor was taken from an adult with an advanced solid tumor such as melanoma, head and neck, liver or kidney cancer. The chain is assembled from TRBV14 and TRBJ2-3; the D gene cannot be resolved reliably. Sequenced material: CD4+ or CD8+ T cells sorted from blood, taken in a trial of the OX40 agonist ivuxolimab. CDR3 protein: CASSQGYTQYF. The base sequence is TGTGCCAGCAGCCAAGGGTATACGCAGTATTTT.